This T cell receptor beta chain was captured in a study of cytomegalovirus exposure and HLA in healthy donors. Amplification used 60 Vbeta primers and 13 Jbeta primers. TCRdb's copy holds only in-frame clones and misses some; the assay was immunoSEQ multiplex PCR. This sample has about 110,000 clones, with more than 60% found just once. V gave up 2 bases and J gave up 7 bases, with 20 bases separating them. CDR3 size: 16 residues. Germline assignment: CDR1 MGHDK and CDR2 SYGVNS. This clone appeared a few times. V usage is TRBV25-1 and J usage is TRBJ1-2, with a weak D call TRBD1 (6 bases). This receptor was obtained from a man aged 25 to 45 in good health and CMV-seropositive. The sequencing input was PBMCs. This chain's CDR3 is CASSEGPLQGRGGYTF. The CDR3 DNA is TGTGCCAGCAGTGAAGGCCCCCTACAGGGACGAGGTGGCTACACCTTC.